These 30 T cell receptor beta chains share one sample of origin, sequenced in a study of cytotoxic CD8 clonotypes in ibrutinib-treated CLL. This table comes from immunoSEQ multiplex PCR, and its TCRdb copy is limited to in-frame clones, with some not included. The sample has over 200,000 clones; roughly 65% are singletons. The starting material was PBMCs, obtained after 12 months of ibrutinib treatment. The receptor source for this set is a human donor with chronic lymphocytic leukemia.

The chain couples TRBV30 to TRBJ2-6; no clear D. In germline, CDR1 is GTSNPN, CDR2 SVGIG (reference sequence). This CDR3 region has 13 residues. V was cut by 2 bases and J by 4 bases, with 6 bases left in between. CDR3 protein: CAWSPLGANVLTF. The CDR3 nucleotides read TGTGCCTGGAGTCCCCTCGGGGCCAACGTCCTGACTTTC. The entire variable domain, with the rest obtained from reference TRBV30 and TRBJ2-6, is as follows: SQTIHQWPATLVQPVGSPLSLECTVEGTSNPNLYWYRQAAGRGLQLLFYSVGIGQISSEVPQNLSASRPQDRQFILSSKKLLLSDSGFYLCAWSPLGANVLTFGAGSRLTVL.

The V and J genes are TRBV7-8 and TRBJ2-1; TRBD2 agrees at 10 bases. Germline V gives CDR1 SGHVS, CDR2 FQNEAQ. The CDR3 has 15 residues. J gave up 2 bases and V 5 bases, and 3 bases lay outside the gene matches. This CDR3 reads CASSRTSGAYNEQFF. The CDR3, as DNA: TGTGCCAGCAGCCGAACTAGCGGGGCCTACAATGAGCAGTTCTTC. Together with reference TRBV7-8 and TRBJ2-1, the CDR3 gives the full variable domain: GAGVSQSPRYKVAKRGQDVALRCDPISGHVSLFWYQQALGQGPEFLTYFQNEAQLDKSGLPSDRFFAERPEGSVSTLKIQRTQQEDSAVYLCASSRTSGAYNEQFFGPGTRLTVL.

This chain links TRBV6-5 with TRBJ1-2; D may be TRBD1 (6 bases). The CDR3 has 14 residues. The germline CDR1 and CDR2 sequences are MNHEY and SVGAGI. The V gene lost 2 bases and the J gene lost 2 bases, with 9 bases spanning the gap. Here the CDR3 DNA reads TGTGCCAGCAGTTACGACAGGAGAAACTATGGCTACACCTTC. Protein: CASSYDRRNYGYTF.

The genes are TRBV5-8 and TRBJ2-7, with D hard to call. From germline, CDR1 is SGHTS and CDR2 YDEGEE. Trimming shortened V by 0 bases and J by 6 bases, and 7 bases separated the two germline ends. This CDR3 contains 12 residues. For the CDR3, the DNA is TGTGCCAGCAGCTTGGCTTCCGGCGAGCAGTACTTC. It is translated as CASSLASGEQYF.

This chain joins TRBV4-2 and TRBJ2-7; D gene ambiguous. The germline gives CDR1 LGHNA, CDR2 YNFKEQ. V was trimmed by 0 bases and J by 2 bases, leaving 8 bases between them. There are 14 residues in the CDR3. CDR3 sequence reads: CASSQDAGTYEQYF. In DNA form, the CDR3 reads TGTGCCAGCAGCCAAGACGCAGGAACCTACGAGCAGTACTTC.

This chain uses TRBV25-1 with TRBJ1-5; weak D call: TRBD1 (5 bases). CDR1 is MGHDK, CDR2 SYGVNS, per germline. The CDR3 spans 12 residues. Trimming removed 3 bases from V and 9 bases from J, with 9 bases in between. CDR3 in amino acids: CASSEPQGPQHF. In nucleotides, the CDR3 is TGTGCCAGCAGTGAGCCCCAGGGGCCCCAGCATTTT.

For this clone: Different DNA sequences within this sample yield the same CDR3. This rearrangement joins TRBV5-1 to TRBJ2-1, with 8 nucleotides matching TRBD1. Trimming cost V 3 bases and J 2 bases; bases outside gene matches: 1. There are 14 residues in the CDR3. Germline V CDR1 and CDR2: SGHRS, YFSETQ. The CDR3: CASSSDRAYNEQFF. CDR3 coding DNA: TGCGCCAGCAGCTCGGACAGGGCCTACAATGAGCAGTTCTTC.

The chain joins TRBV19 to TRBJ2-3; D remains unclear. The CDR3 is 14 amino acids. Germline loops: CDR1 LNHDA, CDR2 SQIVND (reference sequence). V dropped 2 bases and J dropped 0 bases, with 6 bases sitting between them. Written as DNA, the CDR3 is TGTGCCAGTAGTATAACTGGGAGCACAGATACGCAGTATTTT. It translates to CASSITGSTDTQYF.

The DNA of the CDR3 is TGTGCCAGCAGAAGGACAGGTCGGGAGGGGATTCAGTACTTC. As protein: CASRRTGREGIQYF. The V gene is TRBV6-5, the J gene TRBJ2-4, with D possibly matching TRBD2 (8 bases). The germline gives CDR1 MNHEY, CDR2 SVGAGI. The CDR3 has 14 amino acids. The ends were cut back, 6 bases at V and 10 bases at J, with 19 bases in the middle.

V is TRBV11-2 and J is TRBJ1-3; perhaps TRBD1 as D (6 bases). The CDR3 contains 14 residues. Trimming removed 5 bases from V and 9 bases from J, with 17 bases in between. Germline CDR1 and CDR2: SGHAT and FQNNGV. The CDR3 nucleotides are TGTGCCAGCAGCCCCAGACAGGCTGGGGGCACCATATATTTT. This translates into CASSPRQAGGTIYF.

This sequence joins TRBV30 and TRBJ1-2; 7 bases fit TRBD1. The V and J ends lost 1 base and 5 bases, in that order; junction bases with no gene match: 4. CDR1 and CDR2 (germline): GTSNPN, SVGIG (reference sequence). The CDR3 is 13 residues long. The CDR3 protein is CAWSAQGRYGYTF. CDR3 DNA sequence: TGTGCCTGGAGTGCACAGGGGAGGTATGGCTACACCTTC. Full variable domain (outside the CDR3, taken from reference TRBV30 and TRBJ1-2): SQTIHQWPATLVQPVGSPLSLECTVEGTSNPNLYWYRQAAGRGLQLLFYSVGIGQISSEVPQNLSASRPQDRQFILSSKKLLLSDSGFYLCAWSAQGRYGYTFGSGTRLTVV.

The chain is built from TRBV14 and TRBJ1-1; D gene unclear. The length of the CDR3 is 12 residues. V shed 4 bases and J shed 11 bases, with 14 bases lying between them. The V gene's germline CDR1 is SGHDN and CDR2 FVKESK. The CDR3 protein is CASSRGNLGAFF. In nucleotides, the CDR3 is TGTGCCAGCAGCCGAGGGAATCTGGGGGCTTTCTTT.

The chain has TRBV5-8 and TRBJ2-3, with 12 bases that match TRBD1. CDR1 is SGHTS, CDR2 YDEGEE, per germline. V shed 4 bases, J shed 4 bases, and the junction held 7 bases outside the gene matches. This CDR3 is built from 16 residues. The CDR3, as DNA: TGTGCCAGCAGCCCCATGGGGACAGGGGGCGCAGATACGCAGTATTTT. Protein product: CASSPMGTGGADTQYF. The whole variable domain, remainder taken from reference TRBV5-8 and TRBJ2-3, is EAGVTQSPTHLIKTRGQQATLRCSPISGHTSVYWYQQALGLGLQFLLWYDEGEERNRGNFPPRFSGRQFPNYSSELNVNALELEDSALYLCASSPMGTGGADTQYFGPGTRLTVL.

The rearrangement joins TRBV7-2 to TRBJ1-2; D gene ambiguous. Trimming stripped 8 bases from V and 13 bases from J, with 17 bases between. CDR3 length: 11 residues. Germline V gives CDR1 SGHTA, CDR2 FQGNSA. In DNA form, the CDR3 reads TGTGCCAGCTCTCTCCGGAGGGAGGGCACCTTC. Translation gives CASSLRREGTF.

The genes are TRBV25-1 and TRBJ1-1; TRBD1 agrees at 9 bases. Unmatched junction bases numbered 5, after V lost 2 bases and J lost 4 bases. The CDR3 has 15 amino acids. Germline V gene lookup returns CDR1 MGHDK and CDR2 SYGVNS. DNA of the CDR3: TGTGCCAGCAGTGAACTTACAGGGGGCTTCACTGAAGCTTTCTTT. This encodes CASSELTGGFTEAFF.

This clone has a handful of counts. The V gene is TRBV4-1, the J gene TRBJ2-7, with 7 positions matching TRBD2. From germline, CDR1 is MGHRA and CDR2 YSYEKL. The CDR3 runs 15 residues. V was clipped by 1 base and J by 4 bases; unmatched bases: 7. The CDR3 nucleotides are TGCGCCAGCAGCCAAGCGGGGAGCGGGATTTACGAGCAGTACTTC. The encoded protein is CASSQAGSGIYEQYF.

This clone was found a few times. This chain connects TRBV28 to TRBJ2-1, with 9 nucleotides matching TRBD1. This CDR3 has 17 residues. Germline V gene sequence: CDR1 MDHEN, CDR2 SYDVKM. V gave up 4 bases and J gave up 9 bases; unmatched junction bases: 16. The CDR3 sequence: CASSSPVGTGSFGEQFF. DNA of the CDR3: TGTGCCAGCAGTTCCCCGGTCGGGACAGGGAGTTTTGGTGAGCAGTTCTTC.

Only one count was recorded for this clone. The gene calls are TRBV6-5 and TRBJ2-5; unclear D gene. The CDR3 has 11 amino acids. The ends were cut back, 10 bases at V and 9 bases at J, with 15 bases in the middle. Germline CDR1 MNHEY, CDR2 SVGAGI. CDR3 coding DNA: TGTGCCACCCGAAGTATAAGGGCCCAGTACTTC. Translated: CATRSIRAQYF.

The chain is built from TRBV9 and TRBJ2-3; 9 bases are a match to TRBD1. The V and J ends lost 0 bases and 3 bases, in that order; junction bases with no gene match: 5. The CDR3 has 16 amino acids. From germline, CDR1 is SGDLS and CDR2 YYNGEE. The CDR3 loop is CASSVGAGQGTDTQYF. The CDR3 coding sequence is TGTGCCAGCAGCGTAGGTGCGGGACAGGGTACAGATACGCAGTATTTT.

This rearrangement joins TRBV9 to TRBJ1-1, with no clear D. There are 17 residues in the CDR3. Deletions cut 3 bases from V and 4 bases from J, with 22 bases between. Germline CDR1 reads SGDLS; CDR2 reads YYNGEE. CDR3 nucleotides: TGTGCCAGCAGCGCCACTCCCTCCGGGCTAAGGCGCACTGAAGCTTTCTTT. Encoded protein: CASSATPSGLRRTEAFF.

This sequence joins TRBV4-2 and TRBJ1-5; 11 bases are shared with TRBD1. V gave up 1 base and J gave up 4 bases; unmatched junction bases: 6. This CDR3 region has 17 residues. CDR1 and CDR2 from the germline V gene are LGHNA and YNFKEQ. The CDR3 DNA follows: TGTGCCAGCAGCCAAGGTTGGACAGGGGGCGCGAATCAGCCCCAGCATTTT. It specifies CASSQGWTGGANQPQHF.

The chain recombines TRBV19 with TRBJ1-6; tentatively, D is TRBD1 (6 bases). Germline V lookup: CDR1 LNHDA, CDR2 SQIVND (reference sequence). V was pared by 5 bases and J by 5 bases, with 19 bases between. CDR3 length: 17 amino acids. Written as DNA, the CDR3 is TGTGCCAGTAGTGTGTTACAGGGAGGGGGTAATAATTCACCCCTCCACTTT. Protein sequence: CASSVLQGGGNNSPLHF.

Here the CDR3 DNA reads TGTGCCAGCAGCCCCCGGCAGACCTACGAGCAGTACTTC. It encodes CASSPRQTYEQYF. V and J are TRBV7-2 and TRBJ2-7; D not resolved. Germline values: CDR1 SGHTA, CDR2 FQGNSA. The CDR3 spans 13 residues. The ends were cut back, 5 bases at V and 2 bases at J, with 10 bases in the middle. Using reference TRBV7-2 and TRBJ2-7 for the parts outside the CDR3, the full variable domain is GAGVSQSPSNKVTEKGKDVELRCDPISGHTALYWYRQSLGQGLEFLIYFQGNSAPDKSGLPSDRFSAERTGGSVSTLTIQRTQQEDSAVYLCASSPRQTYEQYFGPGTRLTVT.

The genes are TRBV23-1 and TRBJ1-5; 9 bases are shared with TRBD1. TRBV23-1 counts as an open reading frame of uncertain function. V shed 0 bases, J shed 1 base, and the junction held 10 bases outside the gene matches. CDR3 length: 19 amino acids. Here the CDR3 DNA reads TGCGCCAGCAGTCAATCGACCAGGGACAGGGAAAGGAGCAATCAGCCCCAGCATTTT. It is translated as CASSQSTRDRERSNQPQHF.

The V and J genes are TRBV5-8 and TRBJ1-1; 7 nucleotides match TRBD1. This CDR3 region has 17 residues. V was pared by 1 base and J by 4 bases, with 13 bases of the junction left unmatched. Germline V gives CDR1 SGHTS, CDR2 YDEGEE. CDR3 DNA: TGTGCCAGCAGCTTGCGGCGGGACAGAAGTGTAAGCACTGAAGCTTTCTTT. Its protein product is CASSLRRDRSVSTEAFF. Drawing the rest from reference TRBV5-8 and TRBJ1-1, the complete variable domain is EAGVTQSPTHLIKTRGQQATLRCSPISGHTSVYWYQQALGLGLQFLLWYDEGEERNRGNFPPRFSGRQFPNYSSELNVNALELEDSALYLCASSLRRDRSVSTEAFFGQGTRLTVV.

The chain combines TRBV6-5 with TRBJ1-2, with D perhaps matching TRBD1 (5 bases). This CDR3 contains 16 residues. Germline CDR1 MNHEY, CDR2 SVGAGI. With 2 bases removed from V and 0 bases from J, the gap between germline ends came to 13 bases. In DNA form, the CDR3 reads TGTGCCAGCAGTTACCGGTTTAAGGGGTCTAACTATGGCTACACCTTC. It translates to CASSYRFKGSNYGYTF.

The CDR3 is CASKAGGRETQYF. DNA for the CDR3: TGTGCCAGCAAAGCAGGGGGCAGGGAGACCCAGTACTTC. The chain links TRBV28 to TRBJ2-5, with TRBD1 identical over 8 bases. Germline lookup yields CDR1 MDHEN and CDR2 SYDVKM. This CDR3 region has 13 residues. V lost 7 bases to trimming and J lost 5 bases; unmatched junction nucleotides: 6.

V usage is TRBV18 and J usage is TRBJ2-7; D is possibly TRBD1 or TRBD2 (5 bases each). V lost 3 bases and J 0 bases, leaving 15 bases between the germline ends. Germline assignment: CDR1 KGHSH and CDR2 LQKENI. The CDR3 has 16 residues. CDR3 coding DNA: TGTGCCAGCTCACCTAGCGACAGCGTCAGCTCCTACGAGCAGTACTTC. Encoded protein: CASSPSDSVSSYEQYF.

This chain links TRBV5-4 with TRBJ1-1; the match to TRBD1 covers 7 bases. CDR1 is SGHNT and CDR2 is YYREEE in the germline V gene (reference sequence). V lost 4 bases, J lost 0 bases, and 9 bases stayed unmatched. This CDR3 is 16 amino acids long. CDR3 in amino acids: CASSTDPGGVNTEAFF. The DNA of the CDR3 is TGTGCCAGCAGCACGGATCCAGGGGGAGTGAACACTGAAGCTTTCTTT.

The chain has TRBV30 and TRBJ1-2; no definite D call. The V gene's germline CDR1 is GTSNPN and CDR2 SVGIG (reference sequence). The V end lost 7 bases, the J end lost 4 bases, and 25 bases lay between the germline ends. The CDR3 runs to 16 residues. The CDR3 coding sequence is TGTGCCTTGCGGACGAATTGGCCGACTAAGGGCTATGGCTACACCTTC. Encoded protein: CALRTNWPTKGYGYTF.